This T cell receptor beta chain was captured in a study of EBV T-cell therapy then PD-1 blockade in nasopharyngeal carcinoma. Comments on this clone: Its specificity is not known.

As for treatment: AdE1-LMPpoly-expanded autologous EBV-specific T-cell therapy followed by anti-PD-1 nivolumab. The data were produced by immunoSEQ multiplex PCR, yet TCRdb's version contains in-frame clones alone and is incomplete. The sample lists about 22,000 clones, 65% to 85% occurring once. Trimming removed 5 bases from V and 1 base from J, with 14 bases in between. CDR3 length equals 15 residues. The germline V gene encodes CDR1 MNHEY and CDR2 SVGAGI. The sample was CD8+ T cells from blood, taken at day -245 from a patient whose treatment included autologous EBV-specific T cells and nivolumab. This receptor was taken from a man between 35 and 55 years old with nasopharyngeal carcinoma. The chain recombines TRBV6-5 with TRBJ2-5, with D maybe TRBD2 (6 bases). CDR3 loop: CASSPGGFPQETQYF. In nucleotides, the CDR3 is TGTGCCAGCAGTCCCGGGGGTTTTCCCCAAGAGACCCAGTACTTC.